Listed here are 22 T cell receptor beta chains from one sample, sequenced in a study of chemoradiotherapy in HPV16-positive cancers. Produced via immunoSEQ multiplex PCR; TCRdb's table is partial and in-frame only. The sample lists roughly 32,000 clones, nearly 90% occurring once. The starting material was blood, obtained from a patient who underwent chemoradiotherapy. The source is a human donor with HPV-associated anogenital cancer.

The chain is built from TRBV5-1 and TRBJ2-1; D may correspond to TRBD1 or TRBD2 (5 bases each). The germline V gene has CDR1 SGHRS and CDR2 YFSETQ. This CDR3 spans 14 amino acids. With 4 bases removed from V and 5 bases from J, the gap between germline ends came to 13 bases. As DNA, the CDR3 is TGCGCCAGCAGCGTCCGGGACCCGGACAATGAGCAGTTCTTC. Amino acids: CASSVRDPDNEQFF.

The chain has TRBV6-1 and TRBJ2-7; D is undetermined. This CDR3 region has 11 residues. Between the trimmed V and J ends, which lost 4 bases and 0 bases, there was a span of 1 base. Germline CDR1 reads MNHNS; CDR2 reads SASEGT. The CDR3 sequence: CASSVSYEQYF. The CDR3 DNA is TGTGCCAGCAGTGTCTCCTACGAGCAGTACTTC.

Here the CDR3 DNA reads TGTGCCAGCAGCTTAAGGGCAGGGGGGGATCAGCCCCAGCATTTT. Translating it yields CASSLRAGGDQPQHF. The gene calls are TRBV7-2 and TRBJ1-5; 7 nucleotides align to TRBD1. Per germline, CDR1 SGHTA and CDR2 FQGNSA. The CDR3 consists of 15 residues. Losses at the gene ends were 2 bases for V and 5 bases for J; bases not matched to a gene: 6.

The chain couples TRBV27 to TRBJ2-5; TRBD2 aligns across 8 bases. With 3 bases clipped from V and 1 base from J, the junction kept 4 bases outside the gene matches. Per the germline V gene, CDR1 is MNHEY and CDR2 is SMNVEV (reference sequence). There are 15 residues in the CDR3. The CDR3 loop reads CASSLRRGAQETQYF. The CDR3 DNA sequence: TGTGCCAGCAGTTTGAGGCGGGGGGCCCAAGAGACCCAGTACTTC.

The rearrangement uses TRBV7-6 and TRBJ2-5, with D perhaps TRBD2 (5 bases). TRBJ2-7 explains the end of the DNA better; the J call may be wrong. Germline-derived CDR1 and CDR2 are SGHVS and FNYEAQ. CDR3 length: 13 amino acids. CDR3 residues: CASSITSFYEQYF. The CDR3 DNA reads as TGTGCCAGCAGCATTACTAGTTTCTACGAGCAGTACTTC.

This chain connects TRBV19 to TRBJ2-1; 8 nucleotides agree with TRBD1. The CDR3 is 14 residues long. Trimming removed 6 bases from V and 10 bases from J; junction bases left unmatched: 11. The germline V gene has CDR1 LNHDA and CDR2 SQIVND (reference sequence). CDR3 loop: CASRTQAGGREQFF. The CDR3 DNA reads TGTGCCAGTAGAACCCAAGCAGGGGGCAGGGAGCAGTTCTTC.

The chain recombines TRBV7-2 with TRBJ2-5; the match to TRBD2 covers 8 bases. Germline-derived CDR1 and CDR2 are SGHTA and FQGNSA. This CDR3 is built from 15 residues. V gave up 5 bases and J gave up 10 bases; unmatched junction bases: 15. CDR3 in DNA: TGTGCCAGCAGCGGCTCTAGCGGGCCGAGAGGGGACCAGTACTTC. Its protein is CASSGSSGPRGDQYF.

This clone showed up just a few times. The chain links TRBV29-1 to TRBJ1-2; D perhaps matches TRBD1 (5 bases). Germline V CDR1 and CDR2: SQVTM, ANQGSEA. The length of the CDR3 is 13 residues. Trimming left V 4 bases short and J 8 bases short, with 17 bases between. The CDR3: CSVASPGIGGYTF. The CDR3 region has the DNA TGCAGCGTTGCAAGTCCAGGGATAGGGGGCTACACCTTC. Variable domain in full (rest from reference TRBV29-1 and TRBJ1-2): SAVISQKPSRDICQRGTSLTIQCQVDSQVTMMFWYRQQPGQSLTLIATANQGSEATYESGFVIDKFPISRPNLTFSTLTVSNMSPEDSSIYLCSVASPGIGGYTFGSGTRLTVV.

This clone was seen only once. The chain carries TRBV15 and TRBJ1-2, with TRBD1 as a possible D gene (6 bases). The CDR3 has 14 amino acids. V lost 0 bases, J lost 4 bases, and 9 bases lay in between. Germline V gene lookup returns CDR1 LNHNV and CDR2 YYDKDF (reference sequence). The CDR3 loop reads CATSRDQGTYGYTF. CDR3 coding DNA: TGTGCCACCAGCAGAGATCAGGGGACCTATGGCTACACCTTC.

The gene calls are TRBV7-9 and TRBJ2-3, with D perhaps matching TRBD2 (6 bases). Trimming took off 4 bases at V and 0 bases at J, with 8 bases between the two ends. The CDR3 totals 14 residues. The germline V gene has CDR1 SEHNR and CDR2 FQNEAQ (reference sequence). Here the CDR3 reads CASSSGGSTDTQYF. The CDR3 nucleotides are TGTGCCAGCAGCTCTGGGGGGAGCACAGATACGCAGTATTTT. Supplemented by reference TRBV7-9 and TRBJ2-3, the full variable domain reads DTGVSQNPRHKITKRGQNVTFRCDPISEHNRLYWYRQTLGQGPEFLTYFQNEAQLEKSRLLSDRFSAERPKGSFSTLEIQRTEQGDSAMYLCASSSGGSTDTQYFGPGTRLTVL.

The CDR3 here is CASSLAGGHTDTQYF. The CDR3 nucleotides are TGTGCCAGCAGCTTAGCGGGGGGACACACAGATACGCAGTATTTT. The genes are TRBV7-2 and TRBJ2-3, with D possibly called TRBD1 or TRBD2 (6 bases each). Germline V gene lookup returns CDR1 SGHTA and CDR2 FQGNSA. The CDR3 contains 15 residues. Trimming took off 0 bases at V and 2 bases at J, with 9 bases between the two ends.

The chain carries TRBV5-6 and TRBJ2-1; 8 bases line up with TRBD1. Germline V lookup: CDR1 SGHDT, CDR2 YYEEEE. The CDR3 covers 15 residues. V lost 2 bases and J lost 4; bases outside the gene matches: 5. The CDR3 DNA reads TGTGCCAGCAGCTTCATCACAGGGGGGTACAATGAGCAGTTCTTC. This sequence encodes CASSFITGGYNEQFF.

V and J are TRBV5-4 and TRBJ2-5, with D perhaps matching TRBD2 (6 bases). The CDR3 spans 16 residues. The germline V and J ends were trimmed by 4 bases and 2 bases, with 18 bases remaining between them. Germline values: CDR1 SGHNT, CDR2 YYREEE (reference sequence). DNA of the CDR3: TGTGCCAGCAGCCTATCTAGCGTGTCGGGGCAAGAGACCCAGTACTTC. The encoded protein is CASSLSSVSGQETQYF.

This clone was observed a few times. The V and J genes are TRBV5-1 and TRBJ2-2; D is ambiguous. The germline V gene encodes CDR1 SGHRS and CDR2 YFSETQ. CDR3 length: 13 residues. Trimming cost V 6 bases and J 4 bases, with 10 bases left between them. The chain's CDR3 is CASTLHSTGELFF. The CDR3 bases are TGCGCCAGCACCCTACACTCCACCGGGGAGCTGTTTTTT.

The CDR3 sequence is CASSVEEGVGYGYTF. In nucleotides, the CDR3 is TGTGCCAGCAGCGTAGAGGAGGGAGTAGGCTATGGCTACACCTTC. The genes are TRBV9 and TRBJ1-2; D not certain. This CDR3 region has 15 residues. The V gene lost 0 bases and the J gene lost 4 bases, with 13 bases spanning the gap. Germline CDR1 reads SGDLS; CDR2 reads YYNGEE.

Here the CDR3 reads CASSLAVRGDGYTF. CDR3 in DNA: TGCGCCAGCAGCTTGGCCGTGCGGGGGGATGGCTACACCTTC. The chain recombines TRBV5-1 with TRBJ1-2; TRBD1 might be the D (5 bases). There are 14 residues in the CDR3. With 0 bases removed from V and 6 bases from J, the gap between germline ends came to 12 bases. Germline loops: CDR1 SGHRS, CDR2 YFSETQ.

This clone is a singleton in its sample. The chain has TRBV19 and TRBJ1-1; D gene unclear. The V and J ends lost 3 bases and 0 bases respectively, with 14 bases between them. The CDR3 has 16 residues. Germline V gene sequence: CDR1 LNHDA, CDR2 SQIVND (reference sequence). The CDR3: CASSIVGRTLNTEAFF. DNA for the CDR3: TGTGCCAGTAGTATTGTCGGCAGGACCTTGAACACTGAAGCTTTCTTT.

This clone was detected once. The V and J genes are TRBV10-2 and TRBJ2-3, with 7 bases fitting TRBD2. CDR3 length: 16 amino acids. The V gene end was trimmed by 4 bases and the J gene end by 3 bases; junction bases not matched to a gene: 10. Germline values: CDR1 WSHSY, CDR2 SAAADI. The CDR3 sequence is CASSGTRVGRTDTQYF. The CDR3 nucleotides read TGCGCCAGCAGTGGGACTAGAGTTGGTAGGACAGATACGCAGTATTTT.

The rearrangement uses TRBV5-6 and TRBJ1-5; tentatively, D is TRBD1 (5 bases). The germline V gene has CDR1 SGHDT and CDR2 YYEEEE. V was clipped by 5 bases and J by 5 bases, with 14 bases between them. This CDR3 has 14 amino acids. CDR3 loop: CASSWGVVDQPQHF. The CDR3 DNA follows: TGTGCCAGCAGTTGGGGGGTAGTAGATCAGCCCCAGCATTTT. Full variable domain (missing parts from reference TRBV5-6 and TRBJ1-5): DAGVTQSPTHLIKTRGQQVTLRCSPKSGHDTVSWYQQALGQGPQFIFQYYEEEERQRGNFPDRFSGHQFPNYSSELNVNALLLGDSALYLCASSWGVVDQPQHFGDGTRLSIL.

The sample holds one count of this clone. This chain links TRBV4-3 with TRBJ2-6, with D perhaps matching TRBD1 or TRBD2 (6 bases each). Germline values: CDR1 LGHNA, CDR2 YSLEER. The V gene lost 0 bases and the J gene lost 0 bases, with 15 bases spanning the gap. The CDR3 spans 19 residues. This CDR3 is CASSQDVGGGISGANVLTF. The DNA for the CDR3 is TGCGCCAGCAGCCAAGATGTCGGAGGGGGGATCTCTGGGGCCAACGTCCTGACTTTC.

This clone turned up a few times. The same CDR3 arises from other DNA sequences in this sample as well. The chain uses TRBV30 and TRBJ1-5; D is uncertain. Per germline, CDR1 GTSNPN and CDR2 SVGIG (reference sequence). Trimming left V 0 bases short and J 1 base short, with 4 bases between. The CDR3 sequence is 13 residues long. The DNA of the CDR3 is TGTGCCTGGAGTGTAGGAAGCAATCAGCCCCAGCATTTT. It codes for CAWSVGSNQPQHF.

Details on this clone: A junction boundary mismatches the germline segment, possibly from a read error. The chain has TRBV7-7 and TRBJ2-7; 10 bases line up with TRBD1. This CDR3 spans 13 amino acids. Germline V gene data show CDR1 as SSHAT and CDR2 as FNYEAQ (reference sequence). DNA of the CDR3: TGTGCTAGCAGCCCGGGACAGGGGAACGAGCAGTACTTC. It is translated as CASSPGQGNEQYF.